This passage covers 2 T cell receptor beta chains from one sample sequenced in a study of cytomegalovirus exposure and HLA in healthy donors. PCR amplification relied on 60 Vbeta primers (plus 13 Jbeta primers). Some clones are missing from TCRdb's copy, which holds only in-frame ones; the method was immunoSEQ multiplex PCR. The data contain about 160,000 clones, roughly 80% of them seen just once; the ten biggest clones take up 6.3%. Sequencing used PBMCs. Every receptor here comes from a male donor in good health and CMV-seropositive.

This clone was counted only a few times. The DNA for the CDR3 is TGTGCCAGCAGCCAGGGTACAGGGGTCAACACTGAAGCTTTCTTT. It encodes CASSQGTGVNTEAFF. The gene calls are TRBV11-2 and TRBJ1-1; TRBD1 matches 7 bases. Germline trimming cut 5 bases from V and 2 bases from J; bases unmatched to any gene: 8. The CDR3 length is 15 residues. Germline V gene lookup returns CDR1 SGHAT and CDR2 FQNNGV. Using reference TRBV11-2 and TRBJ1-1 for the parts outside the CDR3, the full variable domain is EAGVAQSPRYKIIEKRQSVAFWCNPISGHATLYWYQQILGQGPKLLIQFQNNGVVDDSQLPKDRFSAERLKGVDSTLKIQPAKLEDSAVYLCASSQGTGVNTEAFFGQGTRLTVV.

This clone was observed a handful of times. The chain links TRBV30 to TRBJ2-7; no definite D call. The CDR3 consists of 12 residues. The germline CDR1 and CDR2 sequences are GTSNPN and SVGIG (reference sequence). Deletions cut 2 bases from V and 4 bases from J, with 9 bases between. Here the CDR3 reads CAWSLSPYEQYF. DNA of the CDR3: TGTGCCTGGAGTCTATCCCCGTACGAGCAGTACTTC.